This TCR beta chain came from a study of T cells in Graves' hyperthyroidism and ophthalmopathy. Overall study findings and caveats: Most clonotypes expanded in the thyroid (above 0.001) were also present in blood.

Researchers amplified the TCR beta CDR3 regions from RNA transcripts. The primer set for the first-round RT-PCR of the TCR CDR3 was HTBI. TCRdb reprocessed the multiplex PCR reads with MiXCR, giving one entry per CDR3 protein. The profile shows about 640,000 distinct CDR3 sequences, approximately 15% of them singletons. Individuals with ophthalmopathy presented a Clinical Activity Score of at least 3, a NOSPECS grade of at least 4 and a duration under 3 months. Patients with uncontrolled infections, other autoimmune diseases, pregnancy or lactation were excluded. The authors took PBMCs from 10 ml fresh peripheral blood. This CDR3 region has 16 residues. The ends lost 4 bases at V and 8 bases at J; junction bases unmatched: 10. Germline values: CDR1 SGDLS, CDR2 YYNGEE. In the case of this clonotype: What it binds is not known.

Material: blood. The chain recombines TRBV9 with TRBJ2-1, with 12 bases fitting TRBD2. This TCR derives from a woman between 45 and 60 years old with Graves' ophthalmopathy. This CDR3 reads CASSRKTSGSGDEQFF. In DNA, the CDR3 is TGTGCCAGCAGCCGGAAGACTAGCGGGAGTGGGGATGAGCAGTTCTTC.